These 14 T cell receptor beta chains were all obtained from the same sample, sequenced in a study of blood T cell repertoires in COVID-19. Data came from immunoSEQ multiplex PCR; TCRdb stores just in-frame clones and leaves some out. Of 200,000 to 250,000 clones listed, around 86% were seen once; the top ten hold around 2%. Sequencing used PBMCs or T cells enriched from blood (not recorded which). Source of these receptors: a woman aged 50 to 60 who had recovered from COVID-19.

This sequence joins TRBV5-1 and TRBJ2-1, with D maybe TRBD2 (6 bases). Germline CDR1 is SGHRS and CDR2 is YFSETQ. The germline V and J ends were trimmed by 0 bases and 7 bases, with 17 bases remaining between them. The CDR3 is 16 residues long. The CDR3 coding sequence is TGCGCCAGCAGCTTGGAAGGCGGGGATCGGGTAAATGAGCAGTTCTTC. It is translated as CASSLEGGDRVNEQFF.

The rearrangement joins TRBV29-1 to TRBJ2-1; 7 bases fit TRBD1. The length of the CDR3 is 13 residues. J gave up 1 base and V 6 bases, and 3 bases lay outside the gene matches. The germline gives CDR1 SQVTM, CDR2 ANQGSEA. CDR3 nucleotide sequence: TGCAGCGTGAACAGGGGTTCCTACAATGAGCAGTTCTTC. This encodes CSVNRGSYNEQFF.

V gene TRBV5-8 combines with J gene TRBJ2-1, with unresolved D. The germline V gene encodes CDR1 SGHTS and CDR2 YDEGEE. The germline V and J ends were trimmed by 4 bases and 9 bases, with 11 bases remaining between them. CDR3 length: 12 amino acids. In nucleotides, the CDR3 is TGTGCCAGCAGCCAGAGGAACTCTGAGCAGTTCTTC. This codes for CASSQRNSEQFF.

This clone has more than one count but fewer than ten. This chain's CDR3 is CASSPSNYGYTF. The CDR3 nucleotides are TGTGCCAGCAGTCCCTCTAACTATGGCTACACCTTC. The rearrangement joins TRBV27 to TRBJ1-2, with unresolved D. CDR3 length equals 12 residues. Per germline, CDR1 MNHEY and CDR2 SMNVEV (reference sequence). V lost 5 bases to trimming and J lost 0 bases, with 4 bases between them.

This clone appeared a single time. This rearrangement joins TRBV7-3 to TRBJ2-1; no reliable D call. V was shortened by 0 bases and J by 9 bases, with 12 bases between the two germline ends. The CDR3 runs 14 residues. The V gene's germline CDR1 is SGHTA and CDR2 FQGTGA. The CDR3 reads CASSLTGELSEQFF. For the CDR3, the DNA is TGTGCCAGCAGCTTAACGGGCGAGCTTAGTGAGCAGTTCTTC.

The V call is TRBV28, the J call TRBJ2-7; D ambiguous. Trimming pared 5 bases from V and 1 base from J, leaving 9 bases between. The CDR3 spans 13 residues. Germline values: CDR1 MDHEN, CDR2 SYDVKM. CDR3: CASSTTPSYEQYF. For the CDR3, the DNA is TGTGCCAGCAGTACCACACCATCCTACGAGCAGTACTTC. Filled out from reference TRBV28 and TRBJ2-7, the complete variable domain reads DVKVTQSSRYLVKRTGEKVFLECVQDMDHENMFWYRQDPGLGLRLIYFSYDVKMKEKGDIPEGYSVSREKKERFSLILESASTNQTSMYLCASSTTPSYEQYFGPGTRLTVT.

A word on this clone: This likely comes from a read error, as the CDR3 has no conserved phenylalanine or tryptophan at its end. The limits of the CDR3 on the DNA are not certain, so only TCRdb's listed CDR3 is given. The chain recombines TRBV3-1 (or the pseudogene TRBV3-2) with TRBJ1-2; TRBD1 reflects the table's D call only, with no check against the DNA. Germline CDR1 and CDR2: LGHDT and YNNKEL (reference sequence). The CDR3 spans 13 residues, counting both ends. The CDR3 is CASSQARTGPHMV.

The V gene is TRBV7-2, the J gene TRBJ2-1, with TRBD1 as a possible D gene (6 bases). CDR1 and CDR2 (germline): SGHTA, FQGNSA. CDR3 length: 14 amino acids. V lost 5 bases, J lost 9 bases, and 17 bases lay in between. CDR3 in amino acids: CASSPLARGGEQFF. DNA for the CDR3: TGTGCCAGCAGCCCACTGGCCAGAGGGGGTGAGCAGTTCTTC.

The chain uses TRBV25-1 and TRBJ1-5; 9 positions agree with TRBD1. Germline V gene data show CDR1 as MGHDK and CDR2 as SYGVNS. V lost 3 bases and J lost 7; bases outside the gene matches: 10. CDR3 size: 16 residues. In DNA form, the CDR3 reads TGTGCCAGCAGTGATCCGGGACAGGGAGGGATGCAGCCCCAGCATTTT. This translates into CASSDPGQGGMQPQHF.

The V call is TRBV21-1, the J call TRBJ2-6; the tabulated D call, TRBD1, remains unverified against the DNA. TRBV21-1 is a pseudogene segment. CDR3 length equals 21 residues. In DNA form, the CDR3 reads TGTGCCAGCAGCAAAGGGGGTCGGCAGGGCAACCCCACCCTCAAACCGTCCGTCCTGACTTTC. Residues: CASSKGGRQGNPTLKPSVLTF.

This clone came up a few times. This sequence joins TRBV7-2 and TRBJ2-7; D possibly corresponds to TRBD2 (5 bases). Trimming left V 5 bases short and J 1 base short, with 21 bases between. The germline gives CDR1 SGHTA, CDR2 FQGNSA. The CDR3 consists of 17 residues. As DNA, the CDR3 is TGTGCCAGCAGCCCCCGAGGTGGTAGCGTCGGATCCTACGAGCAGTACTTC. This sequence encodes CASSPRGGSVGSYEQYF.

The CDR3 DNA sequence: TGTGCCAGCAGTCTCCCCGGACAGGGGGCGGTCACTGAAGCTTTCTTT. Its translation is CASSLPGQGAVTEAFF. The rearrangement links TRBV7-9 to TRBJ1-1, with 11 bases identical to TRBD1. Trimming removed 6 bases from V and 4 bases from J; junction bases left unmatched: 10. The CDR3 is 16 residues long. Per the germline V gene, CDR1 is SEHNR and CDR2 is FQNEAQ (reference sequence). The entire variable domain, with the rest obtained from reference TRBV7-9 and TRBJ1-1, is as follows: DTGVSQNPRHKITKRGQNVTFRCDPISEHNRLYWYRQTLGQGPEFLTYFQNEAQLEKSRLLSDRFSAERPKGSFSTLEIQRTEQGDSAMYLCASSLPGQGAVTEAFFGQGTRLTVV.

The V call is TRBV7-9, the J call TRBJ1-2, with 9 bases fitting TRBD1. The CDR3 runs 15 residues. Per the germline V gene, CDR1 is SEHNR and CDR2 is FQNEAQ (reference sequence). Trimming at V came to 5 bases and at J to 1 base, leaving 5 bases not matched to a gene. CDR3 coding DNA: TGTGCCAGCAGCGGGGACAGGGATATTAACTATGGCTACACCTTC. Protein product: CASSGDRDINYGYTF.

This chain links TRBV13 with TRBJ2-1; 13 nucleotides align to TRBD2. The J segment lost 10 bases and the V segment lost 1 base, leaving 7 bases of the junction unmatched. The CDR3 totals 16 residues. Germline V gene sequence: CDR1 PRHDT, CDR2 FYEKMQ (reference sequence). Here the CDR3 reads CASSLARTSGSGEQFF. The CDR3 nucleotides are TGTGCCAGCAGCTTAGCAAGGACTAGCGGGAGTGGGGAGCAGTTCTTC.